One sample yielded the 29 T cell receptor beta chains listed below, sequenced in a study of vaccination and CD4 T cells after COVID-19. Scientists ran DNA taken from cultured CD4+ T cells through the Oncomine TCR Beta short-read assay for sequencing. TCRdb reanalysed the PCR reads using MiXCR and keeps one entry per CDR3 protein. This sample has about 7,000 distinct CDR3 sequences; approximately 33% occur once, and the top ten carry under 20%. Their target antigens are unknown. Treatment of the sample: approximately nine-day PBMC culture with coronavirus spike peptide pools or control peptides (ViraFEST assay). These CD4+ T cells came from an unexposed donor, sampled before the COVID-19 pandemic (2011-2018). Sequencing was performed on CD4+ T cells from blood, cultured in vitro. These TCRs come from a human donor in good health.

This clonotype was observed a few times. In nucleotides, the CDR3 is TGTGCCAGCAGTTTAAGGGTCAGGGATCAGCCCCAGCATTTT. It encodes CASSLRVRDQPQHF. This chain joins TRBV27 and TRBJ1-5; possibly TRBD1 for D (5 bases). V was trimmed by 2 bases and J by 5 bases, leaving 10 bases between them. Germline V gene data show CDR1 as MNHEY and CDR2 as SMNVEV (reference sequence). This CDR3 spans 14 amino acids.

This chain uses TRBV28 with TRBJ1-2; 8 nucleotides agree with TRBD1. The CDR3 has 16 amino acids. Per the germline V gene, CDR1 is MDHEN and CDR2 is SYDVKM. V lost 1 base and J lost 8; bases outside the gene matches: 12. DNA for the CDR3: TGTGCCAGCAGTTTATCTAGCATCTCGACAGGGGACGGCTACACCTTC. Protein product: CASSLSSISTGDGYTF.

This chain uses TRBV24-1 with TRBJ2-3, with 10 bases matching TRBD2. Trimming at V came to 10 bases and at J to 0 bases, leaving 3 bases not matched to a gene. CDR1 is KGHDR, CDR2 SFDVKD, per germline. The CDR3 is made up of 14 amino acids. The CDR3 DNA is TGTGCCACTCAGACTAGCGGGAGCACAGATACGCAGTATTTT. Its protein is CATQTSGSTDTQYF.

The genes are TRBV10-1 and TRBJ2-3; D perhaps matches TRBD2 (6 bases). V dropped 0 bases and J dropped 4 bases, with 11 bases sitting between them. The germline CDR1 and CDR2 sequences are WNHNN and SYGVQD (reference sequence). This CDR3 region has 15 residues. CDR3 sequence: CASSESGLGADTQYF. The CDR3 nucleotides are TGCGCCAGCAGTGAGTCGGGACTGGGAGCAGATACGCAGTATTTT.

This clonotype was seen only a few times. The chain has TRBV2 and TRBJ2-5; a weak D match, TRBD1 (6 bases). CDR3 length: 14 amino acids. V was shortened by 10 bases and J by 1 base, with 16 bases between the two germline ends. In germline, CDR1 is SNHLY, CDR2 FYNNEI. CDR3 loop: CAIEDSGAQETQYF. CDR3 coding DNA: TGTGCCATCGAAGACTCAGGGGCCCAAGAGACCCAGTACTTC.

This clonotype was seen more than once but under ten times. The genes are TRBV20-1 and TRBJ2-6; 7 bases map to TRBD2. V dropped 0 bases and J dropped 3; count of bases not matched to a gene: 5. CDR3 size: 16 residues. CDR1 and CDR2 from the germline V gene are DFQATT and SNEGSKA (reference sequence). The CDR3 DNA sequence: TGCAGTGCTAGAGAAAACAGGACTAGTGGGGCCAACGTCCTGACTTTC. This gives the protein CSARENRTSGANVLTF.

The genes are TRBV20-1 and TRBJ2-7; D possibly corresponds to TRBD1 (5 bases). The V gene lost 2 bases and the J gene lost 7 bases, with 12 bases spanning the gap. CDR1 is DFQATT and CDR2 is SNEGSKA in the germline V gene (reference sequence). The CDR3 is 12 residues long. The CDR3 DNA sequence: TGCAGTGCTAGATCGCAGGGAAGGGAGCAGTACTTC. Translating gives CSARSQGREQYF.

This sequence joins TRBV30 and TRBJ2-1; D is possibly TRBD1 or TRBD2 (5 bases each). The CDR3 consists of 10 residues. The germline CDR1 and CDR2 sequences are GTSNPN and SVGIG (reference sequence). The CDR3 is CAWGFPQQFF. The CDR3 DNA follows: TGTGCGTGGGGGTTTCCCCAGCAGTTCTTC. The entire variable domain, with the rest obtained from reference TRBV30 and TRBJ2-1, is as follows: SQTIHQWPATLVQPVGSPLSLECTVEGTSNPNLYWYRQAAGRGLQLLFYSVGIGQISSEVPQNLSASRPQDRQFILSSKKLLLSDSGFYLCAWGFPQQFFGPGTRLTVL.

This clonotype occurred a few times. J is TRBJ1-1 and V is TRBV6-1; TRBD1 agrees at 9 bases. The junction had 3 bases not matched to a gene; V was cut back by 6 bases and J by 4 bases. The germline CDR1 and CDR2 sequences are MNHNS and SASEGT. The CDR3 is made up of 13 amino acids. The CDR3 DNA reads as TGTGCCAGCAGGCTACAGGGGGCCACTGAAGCTTTCTTT. Its protein is CASRLQGATEAFF.

This clonotype appeared a single time. V and J are TRBV24-1 and TRBJ2-5; D not certain. The CDR3 loop spans 13 amino acids. Trimming took 6 bases from V and 2 from J, leaving 9 bases between them. Germline V gene data show CDR1 as KGHDR and CDR2 as SFDVKD. CDR3 protein: CATSRRSQETQYF. The CDR3 coding sequence is TGTGCCACCAGTCGTAGATCTCAAGAGACCCAGTACTTC.

The genes are TRBV20-1 and TRBJ1-2; D uncertain. CDR1 DFQATT and CDR2 SNEGSKA come from the germline V gene (reference sequence). The V end lost 3 bases, the J end lost 0 bases, and 14 bases lay between the germline ends. CDR3 size: 15 residues. CDR3 loop: CSASIGRSANYGYTF. CDR3 nucleotide sequence: TGCAGTGCTAGCATCGGCCGCTCCGCTAACTATGGCTACACCTTC.

The CDR3 nucleotides are TGTGCCACCAGTGATCGACGGGACAGCCACTACAATGAGCAGTTCTTC. It codes for CATSDRRDSHYNEQFF. The rearrangement joins TRBV24-1 to TRBJ2-1, with 7 positions matching TRBD1. There are 16 residues in the CDR3. Germline values: CDR1 KGHDR, CDR2 SFDVKD. V trimming: 3 bases; J trimming: 3 bases; junction bases outside the gene matches: 7.

This chain links TRBV12-3 or TRBV12-4 with TRBJ1-1, with a tentative D call TRBD1 (6 bases). The V end was cut by 1 base, the J end by 1 base, with 7 bases between. The CDR3 runs 14 residues. As DNA, the CDR3 is TGTGCCAGCAGTTTAGGACAGGCGAACACTGAAGCTTTCTTT. This translates into CASSLGQANTEAFF.

This clonotype was picked up a small number of times. The chain recombines TRBV2 with TRBJ1-5, with D possibly matching TRBD1 (6 bases). The germline V gene encodes CDR1 SNHLY and CDR2 FYNNEI. This CDR3 contains 15 residues. V lost 1 base to trimming and J lost 2 bases, with 9 bases between them. CDR3 in amino acids: CASSEEGVGNQPQHF. DNA for the CDR3: TGTGCCAGCAGTGAAGAGGGGGTTGGCAATCAGCCCCAGCATTTT.

The chain recombines TRBV15 with TRBJ2-1, with 8 bases aligning to TRBD1. The J segment lost 4 bases and the V segment lost 6 bases, leaving 17 bases of the junction unmatched. The CDR3 spans 18 residues. CDR1 is LNHNV and CDR2 is YYDKDF in the germline V gene (reference sequence). The CDR3 sequence: CATSPLQGARILYNEQFF. The CDR3 nucleotides read TGTGCCACCAGTCCCCTTCAGGGGGCGCGGATACTTTACAATGAGCAGTTCTTC. The variable domain in full, completed from reference TRBV15 and TRBJ2-1, reads DAMVIQNPRYQVTQFGKPVTLSCSQTLNHNVMYWYQQKSSQAPKLLFHYYDKDFNNEADTPDNFQSRRPNTSFCFLDIRSPGLGDTAMYLCATSPLQGARILYNEQFFGPGTRLTVL.

The chain links TRBV11-3 to TRBJ2-2, with D possibly matching TRBD2 (6 bases). This CDR3 contains 15 residues. Between the trimmed V and J ends, which lost 5 bases and 5 bases, there was a span of 15 bases. Germline assignment: CDR1 SGHNT and CDR2 YENEEA. The CDR3 loop is CASSQGGTETGELFF. The DNA for the CDR3 is TGTGCCAGCAGCCAAGGAGGGACGGAGACCGGGGAGCTGTTTTTT.

The chain uses TRBV19 and TRBJ2-1; 9 nucleotides align to TRBD1. J was trimmed by 9 bases and V by 5 bases; bases with no gene match: 11. The CDR3 is made up of 15 amino acids. CDR1 LNHDA and CDR2 SQIVND come from the germline V gene (reference sequence). For the CDR3, the DNA is TGTGCCAGTAGTCTACAGGGGGCAGGATTAGGTGAGCAGTTCTTC. Translation: CASSLQGAGLGEQFF.

This clonotype was counted once. The chain has TRBV28 and TRBJ1-2; 9 nucleotides agree with TRBD1. The germline V gene encodes CDR1 MDHEN and CDR2 SYDVKM. J gave up 7 bases and V 8 bases, and 5 bases lay outside the gene matches. The CDR3 contains 12 residues. CDR3 sequence reads: CASGTGNAGYTF. As DNA, the CDR3 is TGTGCCAGCGGGACAGGGAATGCTGGCTACACCTTC.

By share, this clonotype ranks as medium-sized. J is TRBJ1-6 and V is TRBV20-1; D is perhaps TRBD1 (5 bases). Germline CDR1 is DFQATT and CDR2 is SNEGSKA (reference sequence). This CDR3 has 13 residues. V was cut by 0 bases and J by 9 bases, with 9 bases left in between. The CDR3: CSAREAGSSPLHF. CDR3 DNA sequence: TGCAGTGCTAGAGAGGCAGGGTCTTCACCCCTCCACTTT.

V usage is TRBV28 and J usage is TRBJ2-7; D gene ambiguous. The germline V gene encodes CDR1 MDHEN and CDR2 SYDVKM. The V gene lost 6 bases and the J gene lost 11 bases, with 20 bases spanning the gap. This CDR3 is 13 amino acids long. CDR3 protein: CASSPAWGSKEYF. CDR3 sequence (DNA): TGTGCCAGCAGCCCGGCGTGGGGTTCGAAGGAGTACTTC.

V usage is TRBV28 and J usage is TRBJ1-1; the D gene is possibly TRBD1 (5 bases). The CDR3 loop spans 14 amino acids. The germline V gene has CDR1 MDHEN and CDR2 SYDVKM. V lost 6 bases to trimming and J lost 4 bases, with 15 bases between them. CDR3: CASRRQGRGTEAFF. For the CDR3, the DNA is TGTGCCAGCAGGCGGCAGGGACGCGGCACTGAAGCTTTCTTT.

The chain has TRBV19 and TRBJ1-6; TRBD1 aligns across 8 bases. Germline CDR1 LNHDA, CDR2 SQIVND (reference sequence). V shed 4 bases and J 10 bases; nucleotides not matched to a gene: 9. The CDR3 is made up of 15 amino acids. The CDR3 protein is CASSTQGTGGSPLHF. CDR3 nucleotide sequence: TGTGCCAGTAGTACTCAGGGGACAGGAGGCTCACCCCTCCACTTT.

The CDR3 DNA reads as TGTGCCAGCGGCAAGGGCCAGCTACTTGAAGCTTTCTTT. It codes for CASGKGQLLEAFF. The chain couples TRBV12-3 or TRBV12-4 to TRBJ1-1; D is undetermined. The CDR3 length is 13 residues. V lost 8 bases and J 7 bases, leaving 17 bases between the germline ends.

The chain links TRBV2 to TRBJ2-5; possibly TRBD2 for D (5 bases). This CDR3 has 15 amino acids. Per germline, CDR1 SNHLY and CDR2 FYNNEI. Trimming stripped 7 bases from V and 3 bases from J, with 18 bases between. CDR3: CASKAPGKVEETQYF. CDR3 DNA: TGTGCCAGCAAGGCCCCGGGAAAGGTTGAAGAGACCCAGTACTTC.

The chain carries TRBV2 and TRBJ2-1, with D tentatively TRBD1 or TRBD2 (5 bases each). Germline V gene lookup returns CDR1 SNHLY and CDR2 FYNNEI. The CDR3 extends over 15 amino acids. V was pared by 4 bases and J by 7 bases, with 17 bases between. DNA for the CDR3: TGTGCCAGCAGTGGGGGTCGGGGCGAGTGGAATGAGCAGTTCTTC. The encoded protein is CASSGGRGEWNEQFF.

The V gene is TRBV12-3 or TRBV12-4, the J gene TRBJ2-1; 10 bases are a match to TRBD2. The J segment lost 5 bases and the V segment lost 1 base, leaving 2 bases of the junction unmatched. This CDR3 spans 15 amino acids. CDR3 DNA sequence: TGTGCCAGCAGTTTAGGACTAGCGGGTAACAATGAGCAGTTCTTC. Protein: CASSLGLAGNNEQFF.

The chain joins TRBV18 to TRBJ1-1; the D is unclear. Trimming stripped 3 bases from V and 3 bases from J, with 5 bases between. Germline loops: CDR1 KGHSH, CDR2 LQKENI. The CDR3 runs 12 residues. CDR3 sequence: CASSPQDTEAFF. CDR3 DNA sequence: TGTGCCAGCTCACCCCAGGACACTGAAGCTTTCTTT.

This clonotype appeared a few times. The rearrangement uses TRBV5-5 and TRBJ1-1; D call uncertain. With 5 bases removed from V and 10 bases from J, the gap between germline ends came to 24 bases. Germline V gene data show CDR1 as SGHKS and CDR2 as YYEKEE (reference sequence). CDR3 length: 15 amino acids. The CDR3 loop reads CASSSTLGQATRAFF. In nucleotides, the CDR3 is TGTGCCAGCAGTTCGACCCTGGGCCAAGCAACTCGAGCTTTCTTT.

This clonotype has only a few counts. The chain employs TRBV7-6 and TRBJ1-5; the match to TRBD1 covers 9 bases. V was clipped by 0 bases and J by 3 bases; unmatched bases: 9. CDR3 length: 18 amino acids. Germline loops: CDR1 SGHVS, CDR2 FNYEAQ. CDR3 region: CASSLADSGQGINQPQHF. In nucleotides, the CDR3 is TGTGCCAGCAGCTTAGCGGACTCCGGACAGGGGATCAATCAGCCCCAGCATTTT.